The 17 T cell receptor beta chains below come from one sample, sequenced in a study of patients and donors after allogeneic stem cell transplantation. TCRdb fed the RT-PCR reads into MiXCR, producing one record per CDR3 protein. Found here are about a million distinct CDR3 sequences, approximately 19% of them singletons; the top ten hold roughly 6%. Sample: blood, either unsorted or a sorted T cell fraction (not recorded which). The receptors stem from a human donor who was either an allogeneic HSCT recipient or a stem cell or donor lymphocyte infusion donor (not recorded which). It is not recorded whose cells these are; they may come from a transplant donor.

This sequence joins TRBV29-1 and TRBJ2-7, with a tentative D call TRBD1 (6 bases). Looked up from germline, CDR1 is SQVTM and CDR2 is ANQGSEA. Between the trimmed V and J ends, which lost 1 base and 2 bases, there was a span of 15 bases. The CDR3 sequence is 15 residues long. The CDR3 protein is CSVEGRGQGTYEQYF. DNA for the CDR3: TGCAGCGTTGAAGGGCGCGGGCAGGGGACCTACGAGCAGTACTTC.

This clonotype was detected only a few times. The chain uses TRBV20-1 and TRBJ1-6; 8 bases map to TRBD1. Germline V gene data show CDR1 as DFQATT and CDR2 as SNEGSKA (reference sequence). The CDR3 extends over 16 amino acids. Trimming cost V 5 bases and J 7 bases; bases outside gene matches: 13. Here the CDR3 DNA reads TGCAGTGCTTATCCGACAGGGGCTGGAGGGAATTCACCCCTCCACTTT. It encodes CSAYPTGAGGNSPLHF.

V gene TRBV6-5 combines with J gene TRBJ1-1; 10 bases match TRBD1. Trimming cost V 1 base and J 1 base; bases outside gene matches: 9. Germline V lookup: CDR1 MNHEY, CDR2 SVGAGI. This CDR3 is built from 18 residues. The CDR3 region has the DNA TGTGCCAGCAGTTACTTCCCCTGGACAGGGGGGGGGAACACTGAAGCTTTCTTT. It translates to CASSYFPWTGGGNTEAFF.

This clonotype turned up a few times. The V call is TRBV6-1, the J call TRBJ2-7; maybe TRBD2 (6 bases). This CDR3 contains 13 residues. Trimming left V 6 bases short and J 0 bases short, with 9 bases between. The V gene's germline CDR1 is MNHNS and CDR2 SASEGT. The CDR3 bases are TGTGCCAGCAGGGGGACTCTCTCCTACGAGCAGTACTTC. This codes for CASRGTLSYEQYF.

In its sample, this clonotype was seen a few times. The chain links TRBV15 to TRBJ1-1, with 9 nucleotides matching TRBD1. Germline CDR1 and CDR2: LNHNV and YYDKDF (reference sequence). The trim removed 1 base at V and 7 bases at J, leaving 4 bases unmatched. This CDR3 is 14 amino acids long. Here the CDR3 DNA reads TGTGCCACCAGCAGAGCGGGGACAGGGCTTGAAGCTTTCTTT. This encodes CATSRAGTGLEAFF.

The V gene is TRBV9, the J gene TRBJ2-2; TRBD2 matches 9 bases. Germline CDR1 reads SGDLS; CDR2 reads YYNGEE. The trim removed 1 base at V and 7 bases at J, leaving 5 bases unmatched. CDR3 length: 15 amino acids. CDR3 residues: CASSVIAGAHGELFF. DNA for the CDR3: TGTGCCAGCAGCGTAATAGCGGGAGCACACGGGGAGCTGTTTTTT.

There are a few counts of this clonotype. J is TRBJ1-4 and V is TRBV6-1; TRBD1 might be the D (6 bases). The CDR3 is 14 amino acids. Germline CDR1 and CDR2: MNHNS and SASEGT. The germline V and J ends were trimmed by 7 bases and 8 bases, with 17 bases remaining between them. CDR3 nucleotide sequence: TGTGCCAGCAAATCAAGGACAGATCGCGAAAAACTGTTTTTT. Amino acids: CASKSRTDREKLFF.

This clonotype was counted ten times or more. V usage is TRBV12-3 or TRBV12-4 and J usage is TRBJ2-5; the D gene is possibly TRBD2 (5 bases). Deletions cut 3 bases from V and 8 bases from J, with 13 bases between. The CDR3 sequence is 13 residues long. CDR3 residues: CASSLGPRETQYF. The CDR3 bases are TGTGCCAGCAGTTTGGGCCCGAGGGAAACCCAGTACTTC.

This clonotype turned up a few times. The rearrangement links TRBV5-1 to TRBJ2-2; a possible D gene is TRBD1 (5 bases). Per germline, CDR1 SGHRS and CDR2 YFSETQ. This CDR3 region has 15 residues. Trimming shortened V by 2 bases and J by 4 bases, and 12 bases separated the two germline ends. The CDR3 loop reads CASSLLGRGTGELFF. The CDR3 nucleotides are TGCGCCAGCAGCTTATTGGGGCGCGGCACCGGGGAGCTGTTTTTT.

This clonotype was detected a few times. The chain recombines TRBV6-2 or TRBV6-3 with TRBJ2-7; tentatively, D is TRBD2 (7 bases). The CDR3 consists of 14 residues. V lost 8 bases, J lost 5 bases, and 19 bases lay in between. Germline-derived CDR1 and CDR2 are MNHEY and SVGEGT. The CDR3 bases are TGTGCCAGCTCCAAACGGCGGGGGCTGAACGAGCAGTACTTC. Its translation: CASSKRRGLNEQYF.

Only one count was recorded for this clonotype. CDR3 nucleotides: TGTGCCAGCAGGGAAGGGAGCCAAGCCTACAATGAGCAGTTCTTC. It translates to CASREGSQAYNEQFF. V is TRBV7-9 and J is TRBJ2-1, with a tentative D call TRBD2 (5 bases). Looked up from germline, CDR1 is SEHNR and CDR2 is FQNEAQ (reference sequence). V shed 6 bases and J shed 2 bases, with 14 bases lying between them. The CDR3 runs to 15 residues.

The chain recombines TRBV7-9 with TRBJ1-1; D is undetermined. This CDR3 comprises 14 residues. Germline CDR1 is SEHNR and CDR2 is FQNEAQ (reference sequence). Trimming took off 7 bases at V and 0 bases at J, with 12 bases between the two ends. The CDR3 here is CASTYAGMNTEAFF. CDR3 DNA: TGTGCCAGCACATACGCGGGGATGAACACTGAAGCTTTCTTT.

The chain carries TRBV9 and TRBJ2-5; TRBD2 aligns across 13 bases. There are 15 residues in the CDR3. Germline loops: CDR1 SGDLS, CDR2 YYNGEE. V trimming: 4 bases; J trimming: 4 bases; junction bases outside the gene matches: 4. The CDR3 nucleotides read TGTGCCAGCAGCAGGGGACTAGCGGGATCAGAGACCCAGTACTTC. It translates to CASSRGLAGSETQYF.

The CDR3 sequence is CASSQDSGQGYYGYTF. DNA for the CDR3: TGCGCCAGCAGCCAAGATTCGGGACAGGGGTACTATGGCTACACCTTC. This chain connects TRBV4-3 to TRBJ1-2; 10 bases fit TRBD1. The CDR3 is made up of 16 amino acids. The germline V gene encodes CDR1 LGHNA and CDR2 YSLEER. V trimming: 0 bases; J trimming: 3 bases; junction bases outside the gene matches: 4.

In this sample, this clonotype turned up a few times. This chain uses TRBV20-1 with TRBJ2-3; D tentatively reads TRBD1 or TRBD2 (5 bases each). CDR1 is DFQATT, CDR2 SNEGSKA, per germline (reference sequence). The CDR3 runs to 17 residues. The V end lost 0 bases, the J end lost 5 bases, and 21 bases lay between the germline ends. The CDR3 is CSARDPTGPLARDTQYF. The DNA of the CDR3 is TGCAGTGCTAGAGACCCTACGGGACCCCTGGCAAGAGATACGCAGTATTTT.

V and J are TRBV25-1 and TRBJ1-4, with TRBD1 identical over 8 bases. The germline V gene encodes CDR1 MGHDK and CDR2 SYGVNS. This CDR3 is 17 amino acids long. V was clipped by 1 base and J by 1 base; unmatched bases: 5. CDR3 nucleotides: TGTGCCAGCAGTGAATTTCGGACAGGGAAAACTAATGAAAAACTGTTTTTT. Amino acid sequence: CASSEFRTGKTNEKLFF.

This clonotype was counted at least ten times. The chain combines TRBV9 with TRBJ2-1, with 8 nucleotides matching TRBD2. The CDR3 extends over 15 amino acids. Germline loops: CDR1 SGDLS, CDR2 YYNGEE. Trimming removed 7 bases from V and 2 bases from J; junction bases left unmatched: 8. This CDR3 reads CASALIAGPYNEQFF. The CDR3 DNA sequence: TGTGCCAGCGCCCTCATAGCGGGGCCCTACAATGAGCAGTTCTTC.